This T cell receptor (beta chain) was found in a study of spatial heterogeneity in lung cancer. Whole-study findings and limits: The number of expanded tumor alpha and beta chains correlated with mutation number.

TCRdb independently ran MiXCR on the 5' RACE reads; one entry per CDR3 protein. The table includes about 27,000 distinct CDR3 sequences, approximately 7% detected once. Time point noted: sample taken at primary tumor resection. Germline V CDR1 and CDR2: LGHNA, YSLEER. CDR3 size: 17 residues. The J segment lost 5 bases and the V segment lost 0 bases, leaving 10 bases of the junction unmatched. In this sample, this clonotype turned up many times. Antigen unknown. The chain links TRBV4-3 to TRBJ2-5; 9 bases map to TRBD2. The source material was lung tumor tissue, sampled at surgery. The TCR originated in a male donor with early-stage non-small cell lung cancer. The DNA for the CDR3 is TGCGCCAGCAGCCAAGAAGCGGCTAGCGGGGACGGGGAGACCCAGTACTTC. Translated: CASSQEAASGDGETQYF.